These 12 T cell receptor beta chains were all obtained from the same sample, sequenced in a study of CD8+ T cells in alopecia areata. The treatment is: oral pan-JAK inhibitor, 5-10 mg twice daily. It was cDNA, reverse transcribed from extracted RNA, that served as the sequencing template. The repertoire was sequenced with immunoSEQ multiplex PCR; TCRdb's copy has only in-frame clones and lacks some. The table records more than 95,000 clones, approximately 60% of them present only once. The source was CD4+ T cells sorted from blood, collected at week 4, from a patient treated with tofacitinib. These receptors were taken from a human donor with alopecia areata.

The chain uses TRBV11-2 and TRBJ2-7; D might be TRBD2 (6 bases). V dropped 0 bases and J dropped 2 bases, with 8 bases sitting between them. The CDR3 extends over 14 amino acids. Germline CDR1 is SGHAT and CDR2 is FQNNGV. The CDR3 loop is CASSLDRGAYEQYF. The DNA of the CDR3 is TGTGCCAGCAGCTTAGATCGCGGGGCCTACGAGCAGTACTTC.

This clone was counted only a few times. This sequence joins TRBV13 and TRBJ2-4, with 9 bases that match TRBD1. V trimming: 5 bases; J trimming: 9 bases; junction bases outside the gene matches: 8. Looked up from germline, CDR1 is PRHDT and CDR2 is FYEKMQ (reference sequence). The CDR3 extends over 14 amino acids. The CDR3 sequence: CASSAGQGIGIQYF. The CDR3 bases are TGTGCCAGCAGCGCGGGACAGGGTATCGGCATTCAGTACTTC. The whole variable domain, remainder taken from reference TRBV13 and TRBJ2-4, is AAGVIQSPRHLIKEKRETATLKCYPIPRHDTVYWYQQGPGQDPQFLISFYEKMQSDKGSIPDRFSAQQFSDYHSELNMSSLELGDSALYFCASSAGQGIGIQYFGAGTRLSVL.

This chain connects TRBV30 to TRBJ2-5; 7 bases fit TRBD1. This CDR3 has 13 amino acids. CDR1 is GTSNPN, CDR2 SVGIG, per germline (reference sequence). V was clipped by 5 bases and J by 1 base; unmatched bases: 4. For the CDR3, the DNA is TGTGCCTGGGCCCGGGACAGCCAAGAGACCCAGTACTTC. This translates into CAWARDSQETQYF.

This clone was seen a few times. The J gene is TRBJ2-1, the V gene TRBV14; D gene uncertain. The V end was cut by 1 base, the J end by 15 bases, with 13 bases between. Germline CDR1 SGHDN, CDR2 FVKESK. The CDR3 runs 12 residues. Here the CDR3 reads CASSQVFNRWFF. Here the CDR3 DNA reads TGTGCCAGCAGCCAAGTATTCAACCGTTGGTTCTTC.

The chain is built from TRBV7-2 and TRBJ1-5, with TRBD1 matching 9 bases. Germline CDR1 and CDR2: SGHTA and FQGNSA. The CDR3 spans 15 residues. Trimming took 5 bases from V and 7 from J; bases not matched to a gene: 9. CDR3 nucleotides: TGTGCCAGCAGCCCCGGGACAGGGAGGGGACAGCCCCAGCATTTT. It translates to CASSPGTGRGQPQHF.

The V gene is TRBV29-1, the J gene TRBJ2-1; D might be TRBD1 (5 bases). The CDR3 runs to 14 residues. Germline CDR1 SQVTM, CDR2 ANQGSEA. Trimming took 6 bases from V and 7 from J, leaving 19 bases between them. CDR3 bases: TGCAGCGTCCAAAACCTCCCGACAGCAAATGAGCAGTTCTTC. The encoded protein is CSVQNLPTANEQFF.

The rearrangement uses TRBV5-1 and TRBJ2-7, with D maybe TRBD2 (6 bases). The CDR3 is made up of 14 amino acids. V was pared by 7 bases and J by 3 bases, with 17 bases between. Germline lookup yields CDR1 SGHRS and CDR2 YFSETQ. The CDR3 DNA is TGCGCCAGCGCCCGGGACTCGCCGAACTACGAGCAGTACTTC. It encodes CASARDSPNYEQYF. The variable domain in full, completed from reference TRBV5-1 and TRBJ2-7, reads KAGVTQTPRYLIKTRGQQVTLSCSPISGHRSVSWYQQTPGQGLQFLFEYFSETQRNKGNFPGRFSGRQFSNSRSEMNVSTLELGDSALYLCASARDSPNYEQYFGPGTRLTVT.

The V and J genes are TRBV29-1 and TRBJ1-1; D might be TRBD1 (6 bases). Germline CDR1 reads SQVTM; CDR2 reads ANQGSEA. The CDR3 sequence is 12 residues long. Trimming took 4 bases from V and 6 from J, leaving 12 bases between them. CDR3 amino acids: CSVVQQGPEAFF. DNA for the CDR3: TGCAGCGTTGTCCAGCAGGGGCCTGAAGCTTTCTTT.

The chain employs TRBV6-5 and TRBJ1-1, with D possibly matching TRBD1 (5 bases). The CDR3 runs to 11 residues. The V and J ends lost 6 bases and 5 bases respectively, with 7 bases between them. Germline CDR1 and CDR2: MNHEY and SVGAGI. This CDR3 reads CASSAGTEAFF. In DNA form, the CDR3 reads TGTGCCAGCAGCGCAGGGACTGAAGCTTTCTTT.

The chain is built from TRBV29-1 and TRBJ2-3, with 7 bases fitting TRBD1. The V gene's germline CDR1 is SQVTM and CDR2 ANQGSEA. V trimming: 4 bases; J trimming: 2 bases; junction bases outside the gene matches: 3. The CDR3 is 13 residues long. CDR3 nucleotides: TGCAGCGTTGCGGGACAGCCCACAGATACGCAGTATTTT. Its protein product is CSVAGQPTDTQYF.

V and J are TRBV25-1 and TRBJ2-5, with D unclear. The germline gives CDR1 MGHDK, CDR2 SYGVNS. V lost 5 bases and J 5 bases, leaving 18 bases between the germline ends. This CDR3 region has 15 residues. CDR3 region: CASSPHDGRTETQYF. Written as DNA, the CDR3 is TGTGCCAGCAGTCCCCACGACGGCAGGACGGAGACCCAGTACTTC.

The chain combines TRBV5-4 with TRBJ2-5, with 10 bases lining up with TRBD1. J gave up 4 bases and V 4 bases, and 10 bases lay outside the gene matches. Germline-derived CDR1 and CDR2 are SGHNT and YYREEE (reference sequence). The CDR3 runs to 16 residues. The CDR3 coding sequence is TGTGCCAGCAGCCAACCCAGGACAGGGGGGCGAGAGACCCAGTACTTC. It encodes CASSQPRTGGRETQYF.